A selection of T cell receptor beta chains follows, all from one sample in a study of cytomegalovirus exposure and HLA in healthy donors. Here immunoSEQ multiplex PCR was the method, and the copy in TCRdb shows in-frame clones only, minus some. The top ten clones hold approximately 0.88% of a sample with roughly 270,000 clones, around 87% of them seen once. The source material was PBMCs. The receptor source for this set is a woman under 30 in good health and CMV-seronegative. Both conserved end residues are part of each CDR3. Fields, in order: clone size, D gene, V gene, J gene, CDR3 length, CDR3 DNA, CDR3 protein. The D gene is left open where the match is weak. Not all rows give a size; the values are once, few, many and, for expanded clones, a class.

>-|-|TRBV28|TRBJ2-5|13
TGTGCCAGCAGGTCAGGGTACCAAGAGACCCAGTACTTC
CASRSGYQETQYF
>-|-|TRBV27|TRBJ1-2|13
TGTGCCAGCAGCCTACAGAATCCTTATGGCTACACCTTC
CASSLQNPYGYTF
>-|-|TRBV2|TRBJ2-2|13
TGTGCCAGCGGGGGACGGGGGACCGGGGAGCTGTTTTTT
CASGGRGTGELFF
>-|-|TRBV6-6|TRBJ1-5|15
TGTGCCAGCAGGAACAGGCTTGTGGACAATCAGCCCCAGCATTTT
CASRNRLVDNQPQHF
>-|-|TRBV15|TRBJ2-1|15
TGTGCCACCAGCAGAGAAGGAGAGGCATACAATGAGCAGTTCTTC
CATSREGEAYNEQFF
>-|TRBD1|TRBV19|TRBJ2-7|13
TGTGCCAGTAGTTTGGACAGGGGGGGTGAGCAGTACTTC
CASSLDRGGEQYF
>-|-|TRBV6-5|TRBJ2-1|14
TGTGCCAGCAGTTACAGTGCGGAGTACAATGAGCAGTTCTTC
CASSYSAEYNEQFF
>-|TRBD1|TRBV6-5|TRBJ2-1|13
TGTGCCAGCAGTTACTCGACAGGGATTGAGCAGTTCTTC
CASSYSTGIEQFF
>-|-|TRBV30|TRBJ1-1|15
TGTGCCTGGAGTGTATGGGCAGGGAAAGCCACTGAAGCTTTCTTT
CAWSVWAGKATEAFF
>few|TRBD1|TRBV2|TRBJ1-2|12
TGTGCCACCGGCGACAGGGTTTATGGCTACACCTTC
CATGDRVYGYTF
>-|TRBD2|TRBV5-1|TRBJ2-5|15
TGCGCCAGCACTAGGCTAGCGGGAGGGTCCGAGACCCAGTACTTC
CASTRLAGGSETQYF
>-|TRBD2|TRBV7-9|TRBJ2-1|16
TGTGCCAGCAGCTTCGTACGACTAGCGGGATACAATGAGCAGTTCTTC
CASSFVRLAGYNEQFF
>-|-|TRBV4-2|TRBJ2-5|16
TGTGCCAGCAGCCAAGAACCAGTAAAAACCGGGGAGACCCAGTACTTC
CASSQEPVKTGETQYF
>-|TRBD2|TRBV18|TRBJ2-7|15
TGTGCCAGCTCGGGAGAGCGGGGAGGGTACGAGTGGCAGTACTTC
CASSGERGGYEWQYF
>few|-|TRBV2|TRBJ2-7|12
TGTGCCAGCAGGGGGGGTTCCTACGAGCAGTACTTC
CASRGGSYEQYF
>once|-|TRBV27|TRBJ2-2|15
TGTGCCAGCAGTTCCAGTGCAGCGAACACCGGGGAGCTGTTTTTT
CASSSSAANTGELFF
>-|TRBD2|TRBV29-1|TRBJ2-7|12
TGCAGCGTTGGGACTAGCGACTACGAGCAGTACTTC
CSVGTSDYEQYF
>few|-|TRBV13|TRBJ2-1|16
TGTGCCAGCAGCTTAGGAATCGGTAGCCTCCTGCGGGGGCAGTTCTTC
CASSLGIGSLLRGQFF
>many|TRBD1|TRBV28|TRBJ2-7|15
TGTGCCAGCAGTTTCGTGGGACAGGGCTCGGACGAGCAGTACTTC
CASSFVGQGSDEQYF
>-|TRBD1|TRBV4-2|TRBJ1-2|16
TGTGCCAGCAGCCAACGCGATGGACAGGTAGACTATGGCTACACCTTC
CASSQRDGQVDYGYTF
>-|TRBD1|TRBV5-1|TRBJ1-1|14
TGCGCCAGCAGCTTTCAGGGGGCTGGCACTGAAGCTTTCTTT
CASSFQGAGTEAFF
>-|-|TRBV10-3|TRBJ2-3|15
TGTGCCACCAGTTTCGGACTATCCAGCACAGATACGCAGTATTTT
CATSFGLSSTDTQYF